This TCR beta chain stems from a study of response to subunit inactivated influenza vaccine. Study outcomes and limitations: Only a handful of new T cells, the authors suggested, are recruited with each seasonal influenza vaccination.

This clonotype has just a few counts. As yet, its antigen is unknown. CDR1 is MNHEY and CDR2 is SVGAGI in the germline V gene. CDR3 length: 14 residues. The germline V and J ends were trimmed by 2 bases and 4 bases, with 11 bases remaining between them. TCRdb passed the RT-PCR reads through MiXCR, listing each CDR3 protein once. The sample includes around 190,000 distinct CDR3 sequences, 9.2% of them seen just once. The TCR was taken from a man in his fifties who received an inactivated influenza vaccine. The genes are TRBV6-5 and TRBJ1-2, with D possibly matching TRBD1 (5 bases). The sequencing used non-naive T cells sorted from PBMCs, collected on the day of vaccination. CDR3 DNA sequence: TGTGCCAGCAGTTACCGGGGGATAGGCTATGGCTACACCTTC. It yields the protein CASSYRGIGYGYTF.